The sample holds a few counts of the clone carrying this T cell receptor (delta chain). A much larger clone is a single base away; this may be a read error. The sample originates from a study of delta chains in infants with herpesvirus infections. The germline CDR1 and CDR2 sequences are TSWWSYY and QGS. V was pared by 3 bases and J by 3 bases, with 25 bases of the junction left unmatched. This CDR3 has 22 amino acids. TCR cDNA was made from PBMC RNA with gamma- and delta-chain-specific primers. TCRdb re-called the RT-PCR reads through CATT. The table shows 1,000 to 1,500 delta-chain clones, with approximately 7.4% occurring only once.

The receptor's source is a human donor who was a Ugandan infant, either HIV-exposed or HIV-unexposed (not recorded which). This sample comprised peripheral blood, obtained at time point 2 of longitudinal follow-up. The rearrangement joins TRDV1 to TRDJ1; 10 nucleotides match TRDD3. CDR3 protein: CALGDCLPFTLKGGYAADKLIF. CDR3 DNA: TGTGCTCTTGGGGATTGCCTTCCTTTCACACTGAAAGGGGGATACGCGGCCGATAAACTCATCTTT.